Given below is one TCR beta chain in context. By sample share, this clone is medium-sized (0.01 to 0.1%). Its antigen is not yet known. There are no base qualities to consult, and no much larger clone falls within one base. This sample was included in a study of ipilimumab plus nivolumab after autologous stem cell transplantation (dated by TCRdb to 2020 to 2023). About the investigation overall: A median of 5 ipilimumab doses and fewer than ten nivolumab doses was received by trial patients. The intent-to-treat population of the trial consisted of approximately 35 patients. Both primary refractory and relapsed disease were represented in the DLBCL cohort, where 18-month progression-free survival was 85.7% and 28.6%, respectively. Patients undergoing autologous transplant for high-risk diffuse large B cell lymphoma, mature T cell lymphoma, or multiple myeloma were enrolled in the trial. On the study overall, not on this receptor specifically: The authors stated that profiles of the T cell receptor repertoire, regulatory T cell phenotype and gut microbiota provided a biologic rationale for studying this approach further. Combined checkpoint inhibition appeared tolerable as post-transplant consolidation, according to the authors' conclusion.

V and J lose 3 bases and 11 bases, and a span of 19 bases separates them. The CDR3, cysteine through phenylalanine, is 14 amino acids long. Left in the record is the CDR3 DNA by itself, 42 bases read in frame from the first base. The germline V gene provides CDR1 SNHLY and CDR2 FYNNEI. Starting 14 to 28 days after the autologous transplant, patients began checkpoint therapy, which included ipilimumab at 1 mg/kg intravenously on day 1 of selected weeks. Patients received nivolumab at 3 mg/kg intravenously on day 1 of weeks 1, 4, 7, 10, and every two weeks through week 26. This was a Phase Ib clinical trial that tested ipilimumab plus nivolumab, given as combined checkpoint inhibition, for consolidation following autologous stem cell transplantation. The library was generated by the immunoSEQ multiplex PCR assay. TCRdb took over this immuneACCESS table, retaining in-frame rearrangements with V and J assigned. Such tables are incomplete; in checked studies, under half of the missing clones stem from an unresolved V gene, and the remainder is unexplained. In this sample the table shows 10,000 or so clones, 78% of which occur a single time. Together, the top ten hold 8% to 10% of the sample.

The sequence was collected from a male donor with diffuse large B-cell lymphoma. The input for sequencing was PBMCs, taken in a trial of ipilimumab plus nivolumab as post-transplant consolidation. The chain employs TRBV2 and TRBJ1-1; a weak D assignment points to TRBD1 (6 bases agree). The CDR3 loop reads CASSEGHGALFAFF. The base sequence is TGTGCCAGCAGTGAGGGACACGGAGCTCTATTTGCTTTCTTT.